This T cell receptor (beta chain) comes out of a study of blood T cell repertoires in COVID-19. Overall study context: Samples representing acute and convalescent COVID-19 were sourced from the United States, Italy and Spain.

The CDR3 spans 14 residues. Per germline, CDR1 SGHRS and CDR2 YFSETQ. Germline trimming cut 3 bases from V and 3 bases from J; bases unmatched to any gene: 4. Participants spanned ages about 18 to 100 years and resided in over 20 US areas. In assigning cohorts, the study relied on participant-reported clinical history. Profiling relied on immunoSEQ multiplex PCR, and the TCRdb table lists in-frame clones only, not all of them. The sample has approximately 81,000 clones, 85% to 90% seen once. This sequence was found in a woman aged 45-65 years with acute COVID-19. The rearrangement uses TRBV5-1 and TRBJ1-1; 8 bases are a match to TRBD1. Sequenced material: PBMCs or T cells enriched from blood (not recorded which). CDR3 amino acids: CASSSQGAHTEAFF. CDR3 bases: TGCGCCAGCAGCTCCCAGGGGGCTCACACTGAAGCTTTCTTT. The complete variable domain, with remaining parts taken from reference TRBV5-1 and TRBJ1-1, reads KAGVTQTPRYLIKTRGQQVTLSCSPISGHRSVSWYQQTPGQGLQFLFEYFSETQRNKGNFPGRFSGRQFSNSRSEMNVSTLELGDSALYLCASSSQGAHTEAFFGQGTRLTVV.